Presented here are 28 T cell receptor beta chains from one specimen sequenced in a study of T-cell memory formation after mild COVID-19. Via MiXCR, TCRdb re-called the 5' RACE reads, giving one row per CDR3 protein. The sample has about 140,000 distinct CDR3 sequences; 11% to 15% are singletons. Material: PBMCs or a T cell subset sorted from them (not recorded which). Receptors originate from an adult woman who had mild COVID-19 (a few samples of this study predate the infection). Cell type and time point are not known.

The rearrangement uses TRBV12-3 or TRBV12-4 and TRBJ2-5, with D possibly matching TRBD1 (5 bases). CDR3 size: 13 residues. The V end lost 5 bases, the J end lost 5 bases, and 12 bases lay between the germline ends. The CDR3 sequence: CASSLLGLETQYF. In DNA, the CDR3 is TGTGCCAGCAGTCTCCTGGGGCTGGAGACCCAGTACTTC.

The table lists this clonotype with a few counts. The V call is TRBV20-1, the J call TRBJ2-7, with D perhaps TRBD2 (6 bases). The V end lost 3 bases, the J end lost 3 bases, and 9 bases lay between the germline ends. There are 12 residues in the CDR3. From germline, CDR1 is DFQATT and CDR2 SNEGSKA (reference sequence). This CDR3 is CSASRGSYEQYF. The CDR3 DNA is TGCAGTGCTAGTCGGGGGAGCTACGAGCAGTACTTC.

Only a few counts were recorded for this clonotype. The chain joins TRBV9 to TRBJ1-2; D possibly corresponds to TRBD1 (5 bases). The CDR3 has 16 amino acids. Germline V gene sequence: CDR1 SGDLS, CDR2 YYNGEE. The V end was cut by 0 bases, the J end by 5 bases, with 17 bases between. For the CDR3, the DNA is TGTGCCAGCAGCGTAGGAACTGCGGTCGCAGGGTATGGCTACACCTTC. Its translation is CASSVGTAVAGYGYTF.

The rearrangement uses TRBV29-1 and TRBJ2-3; 7 bases map to TRBD1. Trimming cost V 1 base and J 5 bases; bases outside gene matches: 9. CDR3 length equals 15 residues. Germline assignment: CDR1 SQVTM and CDR2 ANQGSEA. For the CDR3, the DNA is TGCAGCGTTGAAGGTCAAGACAGGGATCTAGATACGCAGTATTTT. This translates into CSVEGQDRDLDTQYF.

The chain recombines TRBV7-9 with TRBJ2-5, with 7 bases that match TRBD1. The germline CDR1 and CDR2 sequences are SEHNR and FQNEAQ (reference sequence). The CDR3 has 15 amino acids. The V and J ends lost 1 base and 3 bases, in that order; junction bases with no gene match: 5. CDR3: CASSLEQGSEETQYF. DNA of the CDR3: TGTGCCAGCAGCTTAGAACAGGGGAGTGAAGAGACCCAGTACTTC.

This chain connects TRBV4-3 to TRBJ2-1; possible D gene TRBD1, 5 bases. The CDR3 is 13 amino acids. The V end was cut by 2 bases, the J end by 13 bases, with 15 bases between. Germline assignment: CDR1 LGHNA and CDR2 YSLEER. The CDR3 region is CASSQFRGSHQFF. The CDR3 region has the DNA TGCGCCAGCAGCCAATTTAGGGGCAGCCACCAGTTCTTC.

This clonotype was seen at least ten times. V and J are TRBV12-5 and TRBJ1-1; D gene uncertain. Trimming stripped 4 bases from V and 3 bases from J, with 18 bases between. The CDR3 totals 16 residues. Germline loops: CDR1 LGHNT, CDR2 FRNRAP. The CDR3 spells CASGSGRHPGDTEAFF. The CDR3 DNA reads as TGTGCTAGTGGTTCCGGACGGCATCCCGGGGACACTGAAGCTTTCTTT.

This clonotype was observed a handful of times. The V gene is TRBV7-8, the J gene TRBJ2-3; D gene ambiguous. The CDR3 is 13 amino acids. Trimming shortened V by 4 bases and J by 0 bases, and 5 bases separated the two germline ends. CDR1 is SGHVS and CDR2 is FQNEAQ in the germline V gene. This CDR3 is CASSYLSTDTQYF. CDR3 bases: TGTGCCAGCAGCTACCTCAGCACAGATACGCAGTATTTT.

CDR3 in DNA: TGTGCCAGCAGTTTAGCGGGAGGTGGGCCAGATACGCAGTATTTT. This encodes CASSLAGGGPDTQYF. The chain has TRBV25-1 and TRBJ2-3, with 10 bases that match TRBD2. The CDR3 loop spans 15 amino acids. V gave up 5 bases and J gave up 4 bases; unmatched junction bases: 6. From germline, CDR1 is MGHDK and CDR2 SYGVNS.

The chain joins TRBV6-2 or TRBV6-3 to TRBJ1-5; D gene unclear. CDR1 MNHEY and CDR2 SVGEGT come from the germline V gene. V lost 6 bases to trimming and J lost 2 bases, with 14 bases between them. This CDR3 has 15 residues. The CDR3 spells CASRSLALGNQPQHF. The CDR3 nucleotides read TGTGCCAGCAGATCCCTCGCTTTAGGCAATCAGCCCCAGCATTTT.

V usage is TRBV5-1 and J usage is TRBJ1-6; TRBD1 matches 7 bases. V was pared by 2 bases and J by 0 bases, with 8 bases of the junction left unmatched. Per germline, CDR1 SGHRS and CDR2 YFSETQ. The CDR3 contains 18 residues. Written as DNA, the CDR3 is TGCGCCAGCAGCTTCTTTGGGACAGCGAGCTCCTATAATTCACCCCTCCACTTT. This gives the protein CASSFFGTASSYNSPLHF.

V gene TRBV6-6 combines with J gene TRBJ2-3; D is tentatively TRBD1 or TRBD2 (6 bases each). Germline V lookup: CDR1 MNHNY, CDR2 SVGAGI (reference sequence). V dropped 2 bases and J dropped 5 bases, with 20 bases sitting between them. CDR3 size: 17 residues. In DNA form, the CDR3 reads TGTGCCAGCAGTTACCTCCCCGAGAATGGAGGGGGAGATACGCAGTATTTT. Encoded protein: CASSYLPENGGGDTQYF.

This clonotype was observed a few times. The rearrangement uses TRBV25-1 and TRBJ1-4, with D hard to call. Germline-derived CDR1 and CDR2 are MGHDK and SYGVNS. V dropped 2 bases and J dropped 0 bases, with 7 bases sitting between them. This CDR3 contains 15 residues. The CDR3 DNA is TGTGCCAGCAGTGAACTCGGTGCAACTAATGAAAAACTGTTTTTT. Its protein is CASSELGATNEKLFF.

In this sample, this clonotype turned up a few times. The chain couples TRBV7-9 to TRBJ2-2; D is unresolved. Trimming took off 10 bases at V and 6 bases at J, with 6 bases between the two ends. The germline V gene has CDR1 SEHNR and CDR2 FQNEAQ (reference sequence). The CDR3 covers 10 residues. CDR3 nucleotides: TGTGCCACCATCCCCGGGGAGCTGTTTTTT. It encodes CATIPGELFF.

This chain links TRBV5-4 with TRBJ2-1; D is undetermined. Trimming removed 2 bases from V and 5 bases from J, with 11 bases in between. The CDR3 has 14 amino acids. Germline values: CDR1 SGHNT, CDR2 YYREEE (reference sequence). CDR3 amino acids: CASSLRSNDNEQFF. The CDR3 DNA reads as TGTGCCAGCAGCTTAAGGTCTAATGACAATGAGCAGTTCTTC.

Only a few counts were recorded for this clonotype. The V gene is TRBV5-1, the J gene TRBJ2-3; D gene ambiguous. Germline loops: CDR1 SGHRS, CDR2 YFSETQ. The CDR3 contains 12 residues. V lost 1 base to trimming and J lost 4 bases, with 4 bases between them. In nucleotides, the CDR3 is TGCGCCAGCAGCTTGACCGCAGATACGCAGTATTTT. Translated, it gives CASSLTADTQYF.

In this sample, this clonotype turned up a few times. The genes are TRBV6-6 and TRBJ1-1; TRBD1 is a possible D gene (5 bases). The CDR3 sequence is 13 residues long. Trimming removed 5 bases at V and 3 bases at J, with 10 bases between. Germline CDR1 MNHNY, CDR2 SVGAGI (reference sequence). In nucleotides, the CDR3 is TGTGCCAGCAGTCCTCAGGGACACACTGAAGCTTTCTTT. It yields the protein CASSPQGHTEAFF.

The chain employs TRBV4-1 and TRBJ2-7, with D unresolved. Trimming removed 0 bases from V and 4 bases from J, with 7 bases in between. This CDR3 comprises 13 residues. Germline V gene sequence: CDR1 MGHRA, CDR2 YSYEKL. This CDR3 reads CASSQDWAYEQYF. The CDR3 bases are TGCGCCAGCAGCCAAGATTGGGCGTACGAGCAGTACTTC.

There are a few counts of this clonotype. The V and J genes are TRBV7-6 and TRBJ2-1; no firm D call. V was shortened by 2 bases and J by 12 bases, with 14 bases between the two germline ends. The CDR3 consists of 13 residues. Germline assignment: CDR1 SGHVS and CDR2 FNYEAQ. The CDR3, as DNA: TGTGCCAGCAGCTTATCTCTGACCGAGCGGCAGTTCTTC. Translation gives CASSLSLTERQFF.

This chain joins TRBV5-1 and TRBJ2-7; 10 bases align to TRBD1. The CDR3 length is 15 residues. Germline values: CDR1 SGHRS, CDR2 YFSETQ. Trimming cost V 3 bases and J 2 bases; bases outside gene matches: 5. The CDR3 DNA follows: TGCGCCAGCAGCTCGGACAGGGGGACTCCCTACGAGCAGTACTTC. Protein: CASSSDRGTPYEQYF.

This clonotype was seen a handful of times. V gene TRBV29-1 combines with J gene TRBJ1-1; D possibly corresponds to TRBD1 (6 bases). The V gene's germline CDR1 is SQVTM and CDR2 ANQGSEA. The germline V and J ends were trimmed by 2 bases and 5 bases, with 12 bases remaining between them. The CDR3 spans 13 residues. In DNA, the CDR3 is TGCAGCGTTGAATTGGGGGGGCCGACTGAAGCTTTCTTT. As protein: CSVELGGPTEAFF.

The rearrangement links TRBV7-2 to TRBJ2-6; perhaps TRBD2 as D (6 bases). Germline CDR1 and CDR2: SGHTA and FQGNSA. This CDR3 has 14 residues. The V end was cut by 2 bases, the J end by 6 bases, with 8 bases between. In DNA form, the CDR3 reads TGTGCCAGCAGCTTAATAGCGGAGGCCAACGTCCTGACTTTC. This gives the protein CASSLIAEANVLTF. The full variable domain, completed using reference TRBV7-2 and TRBJ2-6, is GAGVSQSPSNKVTEKGKDVELRCDPISGHTALYWYRQSLGQGLEFLIYFQGNSAPDKSGLPSDRFSAERTGGSVSTLTIQRTQQEDSAVYLCASSLIAEANVLTFGAGSRLTVL.

The V and J genes are TRBV5-1 and TRBJ2-6; D gene ambiguous. V was shortened by 2 bases and J by 0 bases, with 6 bases between the two germline ends. CDR3 length: 15 residues. Germline values: CDR1 SGHRS, CDR2 YFSETQ. In nucleotides, the CDR3 is TGCGCCAGCAGCTTACCCGACTCTGGGGCCAACGTCCTGACTTTC. It yields the protein CASSLPDSGANVLTF.

This sequence joins TRBV12-3 or TRBV12-4 and TRBJ1-1; no definite D call. The V gene lost 3 bases and the J gene lost 5 bases, with 10 bases spanning the gap. CDR3 size: 13 residues. The CDR3: CASSFGPETEAFF. As DNA, the CDR3 is TGTGCCAGCAGTTTTGGGCCGGAGACTGAAGCTTTCTTT.

The chain carries TRBV3-1 and TRBJ2-1, with TRBD2 identical over 9 bases. This CDR3 is built from 15 residues. After removal of 0 bases from V and 9 bases from J, the junction contained 6 bases not matched to a gene. Germline lookup yields CDR1 LGHDT and CDR2 YNNKEL (reference sequence). The CDR3 sequence is CASSQDGAGGSEQFF. CDR3 nucleotide sequence: TGTGCCAGCAGCCAAGACGGGGCGGGAGGGAGTGAGCAGTTCTTC.

The rearrangement joins TRBV2 to TRBJ2-7; D tentatively reads TRBD1 or TRBD2 (6 bases each). Germline V CDR1 and CDR2: SNHLY, FYNNEI. CDR3 length: 15 amino acids. Trimming removed 6 bases at V and 3 bases at J, with 18 bases between. CDR3 residues: CASRPRGDEGYEQYF. CDR3 in DNA: TGTGCCAGCAGGCCAAGGGGGGATGAAGGCTACGAGCAGTACTTC. The entire variable domain, with the rest obtained from reference TRBV2 and TRBJ2-7, is as follows: EPEVTQTPSHQVTQMGQEVILRCVPISNHLYFYWYRQILGQKVEFLVSFYNNEISEKSEIFDDQFSVERPDGSNFTLKIRSTKLEDSAMYFCASRPRGDEGYEQYFGPGTRLTVT.

This clonotype occurred many times. This chain joins TRBV29-1 and TRBJ2-7, with TRBD2 identical over 7 bases. The CDR3 extends over 12 amino acids. V was pared by 4 bases and J by 6 bases, with 6 bases of the junction left unmatched. The germline CDR1 and CDR2 sequences are SQVTM and ANQGSEA. CDR3 residues: CSVVASGPEQYF. The CDR3 bases are TGCAGCGTTGTGGCTAGCGGTCCCGAGCAGTACTTC.

This clonotype was seen a few times. This chain links TRBV20-1 with TRBJ1-2; D uncertain. The V gene lost 6 bases and the J gene lost 3 bases, with 5 bases spanning the gap. This CDR3 is 10 amino acids long. The germline gives CDR1 DFQATT, CDR2 SNEGSKA (reference sequence). CDR3 coding DNA: TGCAGTGCCCTGTACTATGGCTACACCTTC. This translates into CSALYYGYTF.